These 29 T cell receptor beta chains were all obtained from the same sample, sequenced in a study of T cells in tuberculosis. This table comes from immunoSEQ multiplex PCR, and its TCRdb copy is limited to in-frame clones, with some not included. The data show tens of thousands of clones, with under 95% seen just once and 5.5% to 8% held by the top ten. Time point denoted: new active TB diagnosis, blood taken before or within 7 days of starting treatment. Sequencing was performed on PBMCs, taken at tuberculosis diagnosis. Receptors originate from an adult with tuberculosis.

This chain joins TRBV30 and TRBJ2-7, with TRBD2 matching 7 bases. This CDR3 has 13 residues. V trimming: 0 bases; J trimming: 3 bases; junction bases outside the gene matches: 2. CDR1 GTSNPN and CDR2 SVGIG come from the germline V gene (reference sequence). CDR3: CAWSVAGNYEQYF. As DNA, the CDR3 is TGTGCCTGGAGTGTAGCGGGGAACTACGAGCAGTACTTC.

This chain uses TRBV4-1 with TRBJ2-7, with 11 bases matching TRBD2. The CDR3 consists of 17 residues. CDR1 and CDR2 from the germline V gene are MGHRA and YSYEKL. After removal of 3 bases from V and 0 bases from J, the junction contained 7 bases not matched to a gene. CDR3: CASSHSGTSGSSYEQYF. As DNA, the CDR3 is TGCGCCAGCAGCCATTCCGGGACTAGCGGCAGCTCCTACGAGCAGTACTTC.

The rearrangement uses TRBV23-1 and TRBJ1-5; the match to TRBD1 covers 8 bases. TRBV23-1 is an open reading frame, and its role is uncertain. V lost 3 bases and J lost 1; bases outside the gene matches: 14. CDR3 length equals 19 residues. The CDR3: CASSHPLRGRGHSNQPQHF. The CDR3 coding sequence is TGCGCCAGCAGTCACCCTCTGCGGGGCAGGGGGCACAGCAATCAGCCCCAGCATTTT.

The chain couples TRBV4-1 to TRBJ2-2; D is unclear. CDR1 is MGHRA and CDR2 is YSYEKL in the germline V gene. Trimming pared 1 base from V and 6 bases from J, leaving 18 bases between. This CDR3 comprises 17 residues. The CDR3 sequence is CASSQAGLGPTAGELFF. The CDR3 DNA follows: TGCGCCAGCAGCCAAGCCGGTCTAGGCCCGACGGCCGGGGAGCTGTTTTTT.

This sequence joins TRBV7-3 and TRBJ2-2; TRBD1 agrees at 7 bases. J gave up 1 base and V 7 bases, and 6 bases lay outside the gene matches. Germline V CDR1 and CDR2: SGHTA, FQGTGA. The CDR3 sequence is 15 residues long. CDR3 sequence: CASKRDSVNTGELFF. In DNA form, the CDR3 reads TGTGCCAGCAAACGGGACAGCGTGAACACCGGGGAGCTGTTTTTT.

The V and J genes are TRBV15 and TRBJ1-2; D call uncertain. Trimming removed 5 bases from V and 6 bases from J, with 16 bases in between. Germline lookup yields CDR1 LNHNV and CDR2 YYDKDF (reference sequence). The CDR3 spans 14 residues. The DNA for the CDR3 is TGTGCCACCAGCCGACTCCGAGACGCTAATGGCTACACCTTC. Translated: CATSRLRDANGYTF.

The chain employs TRBV7-2 and TRBJ1-3; D is ambiguous. The CDR3 covers 13 residues. The V end lost 3 bases, the J end lost 0 bases, and 3 bases lay between the germline ends. The germline CDR1 and CDR2 sequences are SGHTA and FQGNSA. DNA for the CDR3: TGTGCCAGCAGCTTCATCTCTGGAAACACCATATATTTT. This gives the protein CASSFISGNTIYF. The full variable domain, its missing parts supplied by reference TRBV7-2 and TRBJ1-3, is GAGVSQSPSNKVTEKGKDVELRCDPISGHTALYWYRQSLGQGLEFLIYFQGNSAPDKSGLPSDRFSAERTGGSVSTLTIQRTQQEDSAVYLCASSFISGNTIYFGEGSWLTVV.

The chain has TRBV2 and TRBJ2-5; 8 nucleotides line up with TRBD1. This CDR3 is built from 15 residues. CDR1 SNHLY and CDR2 FYNNEI come from the germline V gene. The trim removed 0 bases at V and 1 base at J, leaving 1 base unmatched. The CDR3 reads CASSEADRGQETQYF. The CDR3 nucleotides are TGTGCCAGCAGTGAAGCAGACAGGGGCCAAGAGACCCAGTACTTC.

In nucleotides, the CDR3 is TGTGCCATCAGTGAGTCTGAGGGTTTCTCTGGAAACACCATATATTTT. Translation gives CAISESEGFSGNTIYF. The chain employs TRBV10-3 and TRBJ1-3; no definite D call. The CDR3 covers 16 residues. Trimming left V 0 bases short and J 0 bases short, with 9 bases between. CDR1 and CDR2 from the germline V gene are ENHRY and SYGVKD.

J is TRBJ2-5 and V is TRBV5-4; 12 bases fit TRBD1. Germline trimming cut 2 bases from V and 5 bases from J; bases unmatched to any gene: 7. Germline assignment: CDR1 SGHNT and CDR2 YYREEE (reference sequence). This CDR3 is built from 16 residues. The CDR3 DNA follows: TGTGCCAGCAGCTTAGGCGGGACAGGGGGCCGGGAGACCCAGTACTTC. Its protein is CASSLGGTGGRETQYF.

DNA for the CDR3: TGTGCCTGGAGAAAAACTGGCAATGAGCAGTTCTTC. It translates to CAWRKTGNEQFF. V is TRBV30 and J is TRBJ2-1; D gene ambiguous. The germline CDR1 and CDR2 sequences are GTSNPN and SVGIG (reference sequence). Trimming shortened V by 3 bases and J by 6 bases, and 9 bases separated the two germline ends. The CDR3 is 12 residues long.

This chain links TRBV27 with TRBJ2-3; D possibly corresponds to TRBD2 (5 bases). CDR1 and CDR2 (germline): MNHEY, SMNVEV (reference sequence). The length of the CDR3 is 15 residues. Trimming took 2 bases from V and 1 from J, leaving 10 bases between them. The CDR3 reads CASSLQRRGTDTQYF. The CDR3 DNA reads TGTGCCAGCAGTTTACAGCGGCGCGGCACAGATACGCAGTATTTT.

The chain links TRBV7-9 to TRBJ2-7; D is uncertain. CDR3 length: 15 amino acids. The germline V gene has CDR1 SEHNR and CDR2 FQNEAQ (reference sequence). Between the trimmed V and J ends, which lost 5 bases and 2 bases, there was a span of 16 bases. The CDR3 coding sequence is TGTGCCAGCAGCCCTAGAGAACTACCTACCTACGAGCAGTACTTC. Its translation is CASSPRELPTYEQYF.

The CDR3 sequence: CASSLGEINNEQFF. In nucleotides, the CDR3 is TGTGCCAGCAGCTTAGGCGAGATAAACAATGAGCAGTTCTTC. The chain recombines TRBV7-2 with TRBJ2-1; D is ambiguous. V lost 1 base and J 5 bases, leaving 9 bases between the germline ends. Germline loops: CDR1 SGHTA, CDR2 FQGNSA. The CDR3 contains 14 residues.

This chain uses TRBV30 with TRBJ1-3; D call uncertain. Between the trimmed V and J ends, which lost 3 bases and 0 bases, there was a span of 6 bases. Germline loops: CDR1 GTSNPN, CDR2 SVGIG (reference sequence). The length of the CDR3 is 13 residues. CDR3 sequence (DNA): TGTGCCTGGAGACGGTTCTCTGGAAACACCATATATTTT. Translation gives CAWRRFSGNTIYF.

This chain links TRBV7-8 with TRBJ2-6; D unresolved. The V end was cut by 1 base, the J end by 2 bases, with 9 bases between. The CDR3 runs 16 residues. Germline loops: CDR1 SGHVS, CDR2 FQNEAQ. The CDR3 loop is CASSLDWAAGANVLTF. CDR3 coding DNA: TGTGCCAGCAGCTTAGATTGGGCCGCTGGGGCCAACGTCCTGACTTTC.

The chain carries TRBV9 and TRBJ1-2; a weak D match, TRBD1 (6 bases). This CDR3 is 15 amino acids long. Between the trimmed V and J ends, which lost 2 bases and 8 bases, there was a span of 19 bases. The V gene's germline CDR1 is SGDLS and CDR2 YYNGEE. The CDR3 sequence is CASSVEDRPQSGYTF. DNA for the CDR3: TGTGCCAGCAGCGTTGAAGACAGGCCCCAGTCGGGCTACACCTTC.

This chain uses TRBV5-6 with TRBJ1-5; the match to TRBD1 covers 8 bases. Germline V gives CDR1 SGHDT, CDR2 YYEEEE. This CDR3 contains 15 residues. After removal of 0 bases from V and 5 bases from J, the junction contained 4 bases not matched to a gene. This CDR3 reads CASSLGQGADQPQHF. In DNA form, the CDR3 reads TGTGCCAGCAGCTTGGGCCAGGGGGCCGATCAGCCCCAGCATTTT.

A single count supports this clone. This chain uses TRBV28 with TRBJ2-5, with a weak D call TRBD2 (6 bases). Trimming removed 4 bases at V and 0 bases at J, with 9 bases between. Per the germline V gene, CDR1 is MDHEN and CDR2 is SYDVKM. CDR3 length: 14 residues. The CDR3 nucleotides read TGTGCCAGCAGTTCGAGGGACTACCAAGAGACCCAGTACTTC. Its protein is CASSSRDYQETQYF.

This clone appeared a single time. This chain connects TRBV2 to TRBJ2-7, with 10 positions matching TRBD1. In germline, CDR1 is SNHLY, CDR2 FYNNEI. This CDR3 has 15 amino acids. With 7 bases clipped from V and 5 bases from J, the junction kept 11 bases outside the gene matches. CDR3 residues: CASTQTGQGVDEQYF. CDR3 bases: TGTGCCAGCACCCAAACTGGACAGGGGGTCGACGAGCAGTACTTC.

The gene calls are TRBV4-3 and TRBJ1-4; tentatively, D is TRBD1 (6 bases). CDR3 length: 15 residues. The V end was cut by 0 bases, the J end by 4 bases, with 9 bases between. Germline CDR1 and CDR2: LGHNA and YSLEER. The CDR3 loop is CASSQEPDSNEKLFF. The CDR3 nucleotides are TGCGCCAGCAGCCAAGAGCCGGACAGTAATGAAAAACTGTTTTTT.

The V call is TRBV2, the J call TRBJ1-1; no clear D gene. V gave up 2 bases and J gave up 2 bases, with 12 bases separating them. Germline values: CDR1 SNHLY, CDR2 FYNNEI. The CDR3 runs 15 residues. CDR3 sequence reads: CASSESQEVNTEAFF. The CDR3 region has the DNA TGTGCCAGCAGTGAATCCCAGGAAGTAAACACTGAAGCTTTCTTT.

The chain is built from TRBV5-1 and TRBJ1-2, with 8 positions matching TRBD1. CDR1 and CDR2 from the germline V gene are SGHRS and YFSETQ. With 4 bases clipped from V and 4 bases from J, the junction kept 9 bases outside the gene matches. CDR3 length equals 15 residues. CDR3 protein: CASSPGRGQSYGYTF. The CDR3, as DNA: TGCGCCAGCAGCCCCGGCAGGGGGCAAAGCTATGGCTACACCTTC.

The chain combines TRBV15 with TRBJ2-3; D is undetermined. The length of the CDR3 is 15 residues. Trimming removed 0 bases at V and 1 base at J, with 8 bases between. Germline loops: CDR1 LNHNV, CDR2 YYDKDF (reference sequence). The CDR3 nucleotides are TGTGCCACCAGCAGAGATGGCCCGCGCACAGATACGCAGTATTTT. Translated, it gives CATSRDGPRTDTQYF.

This chain uses TRBV7-2 with TRBJ1-2; 7 positions agree with TRBD1. Germline CDR1 SGHTA, CDR2 FQGNSA. Unmatched junction bases numbered 2, after V lost 4 bases and J lost 3 bases. The CDR3 covers 13 residues. CDR3 residues: CASSYTGDYGYTF. The CDR3 nucleotides read TGTGCCAGCAGCTATACAGGGGACTATGGCTACACCTTC.

The V and J genes are TRBV7-9 and TRBJ2-2; TRBD2 matches 7 bases. This CDR3 spans 17 amino acids. Germline V gene sequence: CDR1 SEHNR, CDR2 FQNEAQ (reference sequence). With 0 bases clipped from V and 1 base from J, the junction kept 5 bases outside the gene matches. CDR3 sequence reads: CASSLASGTWNTGELFF. As DNA, the CDR3 is TGTGCCAGCAGCTTAGCGAGCGGGACCTGGAACACCGGGGAGCTGTTTTTT.

CDR3 sequence reads: CSATHNMNTEAFF. The CDR3, as DNA: TGCAGCGCGACACACAATATGAACACTGAAGCTTTCTTT. V and J are TRBV29-1 and TRBJ1-1; D uncertain. This CDR3 has 13 residues. Trimming pared 7 bases from V and 0 bases from J, leaving 12 bases between. Germline V gene data show CDR1 as SQVTM and CDR2 as ANQGSEA.

This chain connects TRBV7-2 to TRBJ1-6, with 8 nucleotides matching TRBD1. From germline, CDR1 is SGHTA and CDR2 FQGNSA. Trimming at V came to 5 bases and at J to 9 bases, leaving 9 bases not matched to a gene. This CDR3 has 15 residues. CDR3 sequence reads: CASSPSTGEASPLHF. CDR3 coding DNA: TGTGCCAGCAGCCCCTCGACAGGGGAGGCTTCACCCCTCCACTTT.

The chain is built from TRBV27 and TRBJ1-3; the match to TRBD1 covers 8 bases. CDR3 length: 15 residues. The ends lost 2 bases at V and 1 base at J; junction bases unmatched: 1. Germline V gene sequence: CDR1 MNHEY, CDR2 SMNVEV (reference sequence). The CDR3 coding sequence is TGTGCCAGCAGTTTAAACAGGGGGTCTGGAAACACCATATATTTT. Protein: CASSLNRGSGNTIYF.